The rows below give T cell receptor beta chains drawn from one sample of a study of CD8+CD57+ T cells in acquired aplastic anemia. One entry per CDR3 protein, called by TCRdb with MiXCR from the reads. Counted here are 130,000 or so distinct CDR3 sequences, over 30% occurring once; the ten biggest clones make up around 2.5%. Sequencing used sorted CD4+, CD8+, or CD8+CD57+ T cells (not recorded which) from PBMCs. These receptor sequences come from a human donor with aplastic anemia. Each CDR3 is given with its conserved first and last residue. The D gene is left open where the match is weak. Not every row has a clone size; where given, it reads once, few, many or a size class.

J	V	D	size	DNA	CDR3
TRBJ2-7	TRBV27	TRBD1	many	TGTGCCAGCAGTGCCTGGACAGGGGGTGTCTACGAGCAGTACTTC	CASSAWTGGVYEQYF
TRBJ2-3	TRBV7-2	TRBD2	.	TGTGCCAGCAGTTCTAGCGGGGTCAGCACAGATACGCAGTATTTT	CASSSSGVSTDTQYF
TRBJ1-2	TRBV5-1	.	.	TGCGTCAGCAGCAGGGACATCACTAGCTATGGCTATACCTTC	CVSSRDITSYGYTF
TRBJ1-5	TRBV12-3/TRBV12-4	TRBD1	.	TGTGCCAGCAGTGAACAGGGGGTGAGGCAGCCCCAGCATTTT	CASSEQGVRQPQHF
TRBJ1-5	TRBV29-1	.	.	TGCAGCGCCACACAGGGAGCGGTCGATCAGCCCCAGCATTTT	CSATQGAVDQPQHF
TRBJ1-1	TRBV15	.	.	TGTGCCACCAGCAGAGAATGGGGGGATACTGAAGCTTTCTTT	CATSREWGDTEAFF
TRBJ1-5	TRBV19	.	.	TGTGCCAGTAGTATAAGGAGTTTGGCAGGGAGAAGCAATCAGCCCCAGCATTTT	CASSIRSLAGRSNQPQHF
TRBJ1-5	TRBV19	.	.	TGTGCCAGTAGTATTCGGGGAAAGGTGGATCAGCCCCAGCATTTT	CASSIRGKVDQPQHF
TRBJ1-1	TRBV20-1	.	many	TGCAGTGCTAGAGATTCCGGGGGTAGCACTGAAGCTTTCTTT	CSARDSGGSTEAFF
TRBJ1-6	TRBV28	TRBD1	many	TGTGCCAGCAGTTCCCCGGACAGGACGAGTAATTCACCCCTCCACTTT	CASSSPDRTSNSPLHF
TRBJ1-6	TRBV7-9	.	.	TGTGCCAGCAGCTTATATGGGAACTCACCCCTCCACTTT	CASSLYGNSPLHF
TRBJ1-1	TRBV29-1	TRBD1	.	TGCAGCGCACGCGGACAGGGGAACACTGAAGCTTTCTTT	CSARGQGNTEAFF
TRBJ1-1	TRBV19	.	.	TGTGCCAGTAGTATTACAAGCAACACTGAAGCTTTCTTT	CASSITSNTEAFF
TRBJ2-7	TRBV9	.	few	TGTGCCAGCAGTTCAGGATGGGGGTCCTACGAGCAGTACTTC	CASSSGWGSYEQYF
TRBJ1-2	TRBV3-1	.	many	TGTGCCAGCAGCCAAGCCAATGGGTTCGGGGATGGCTACACCTTC	CASSQANGFGDGYTF
TRBJ1-2	TRBV9	TRBD1	many	TGTGCCAGCAGCATGTCGGACAGGGGGCTCGGTGGCTACACCTTC	CASSMSDRGLGGYTF
TRBJ2-7	TRBV3-1	.	many	TGTGCCAGCAGCCCGACGCAGGGAATCCTCTACGAGCAGTACTTC	CASSPTQGILYEQYF
TRBJ2-7	TRBV3-1	TRBD1	many	TGTGCCAGCAGCCAAACAGGGGCCGCCTACGAGCAGTACTTC	CASSQTGAAYEQYF
TRBJ2-3	TRBV24-1	.	.	TGTGCCACCCTTTCAGCCGGCGGGACTAGCACAGATACGCAGTATTTT	CATLSAGGTSTDTQYF
TRBJ2-6	TRBV15	.	.	TGTGCCACCAGCGAAGAGCTCGGCAGGACCACTGAAGCTTTC	CATSEELGRTTEAF